The clone carrying this T cell receptor beta chain has only a few counts. This could be a read error, since a much larger clone is one nucleotide away. Recruited during active infection, patients (from Seattle) were subsequently followed longitudinally. The germline gives CDR1 SGHTA, CDR2 FQGNSA. There are 14 residues in the CDR3. V shed 0 bases and J shed 0 bases, with 6 bases lying between them. This sample is drawn from a study of blood T cell repertoires in COVID-19. Study-level background: Sample material is recorded as cDNA or gDNA derived from T cells, B-cell-depleted T cells, or PBMCs.

Original methodology: Reference gene primer amplification yielded estimated nucleated cell counts. Clones were read by immunoSEQ multiplex PCR, and TCRdb kept only the in-frame ones, dropping some. V and J calls and clone size come straight from that table; D and trimming were deduced from the DNA. The data contain 350,000 to 400,000 clones, 75% to 90% of them seen just once; the ten biggest clones take up roughly 7.1%. The chain is built from TRBV7-2 and TRBJ2-7, with D possibly being TRBD2 (6 bases). The material sequenced was peripheral blood. The receptor was isolated from a woman aged 55-70 years with COVID-19, enrolled during active disease. This chain's CDR3 is CASSLASGSYEQYF. The CDR3 DNA follows: TGTGCCAGCAGCTTAGCTAGCGGCTCCTACGAGCAGTACTTC.